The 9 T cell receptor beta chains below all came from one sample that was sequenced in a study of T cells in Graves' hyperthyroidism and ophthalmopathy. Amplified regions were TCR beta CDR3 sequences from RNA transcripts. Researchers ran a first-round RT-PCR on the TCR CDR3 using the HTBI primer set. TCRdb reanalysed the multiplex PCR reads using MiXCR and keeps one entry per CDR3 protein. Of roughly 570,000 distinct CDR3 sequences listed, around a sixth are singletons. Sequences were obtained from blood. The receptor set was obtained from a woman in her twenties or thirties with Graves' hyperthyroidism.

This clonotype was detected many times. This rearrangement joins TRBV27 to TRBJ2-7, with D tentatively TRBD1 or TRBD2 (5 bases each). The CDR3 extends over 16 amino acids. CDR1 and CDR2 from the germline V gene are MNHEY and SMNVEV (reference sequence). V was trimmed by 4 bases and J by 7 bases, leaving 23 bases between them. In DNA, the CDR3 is TGTGCCAGCAGTTCCAGTCCCGGGACGAGGTCGGAGGAGCAGTACTTC. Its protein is CASSSSPGTRSEEQYF.

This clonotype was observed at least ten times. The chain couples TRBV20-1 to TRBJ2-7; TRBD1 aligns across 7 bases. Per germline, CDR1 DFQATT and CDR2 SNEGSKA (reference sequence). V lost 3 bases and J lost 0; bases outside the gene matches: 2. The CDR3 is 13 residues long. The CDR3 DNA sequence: TGCAGTGCTAGTAGGGGGCCCTCCTACGAGCAGTACTTC. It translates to CSASRGPSYEQYF.

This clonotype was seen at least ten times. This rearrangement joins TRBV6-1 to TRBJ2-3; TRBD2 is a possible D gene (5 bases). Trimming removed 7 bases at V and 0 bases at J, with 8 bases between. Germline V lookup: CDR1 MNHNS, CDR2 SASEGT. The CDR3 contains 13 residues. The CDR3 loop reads CASTRRSTDTQYF. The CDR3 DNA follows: TGTGCCAGCACTCGGAGGAGCACAGATACGCAGTATTTT.

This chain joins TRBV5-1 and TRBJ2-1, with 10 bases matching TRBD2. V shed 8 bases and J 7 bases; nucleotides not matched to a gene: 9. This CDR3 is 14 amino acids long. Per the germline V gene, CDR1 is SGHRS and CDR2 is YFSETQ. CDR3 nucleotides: TGCGCCAGTAAAAGCGGGAGGGATTCGAATGAGCAGTTCTTC. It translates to CASKSGRDSNEQFF. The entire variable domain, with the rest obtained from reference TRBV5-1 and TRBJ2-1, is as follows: KAGVTQTPRYLIKTRGQQVTLSCSPISGHRSVSWYQQTPGQGLQFLFEYFSETQRNKGNFPGRFSGRQFSNSRSEMNVSTLELGDSALYLCASKSGRDSNEQFFGPGTRLTVL.

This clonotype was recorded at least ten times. The CDR3 DNA follows: TGCGCCAGCAGCTTCACTAGCGTTGCCTACGAGCAGTACTTC. Protein product: CASSFTSVAYEQYF. The chain links TRBV5-1 to TRBJ2-7; 7 bases fit TRBD2. CDR3 length equals 14 residues. Trimming cost V 2 bases and J 2 bases; bases outside gene matches: 4. The germline V gene encodes CDR1 SGHRS and CDR2 YFSETQ.

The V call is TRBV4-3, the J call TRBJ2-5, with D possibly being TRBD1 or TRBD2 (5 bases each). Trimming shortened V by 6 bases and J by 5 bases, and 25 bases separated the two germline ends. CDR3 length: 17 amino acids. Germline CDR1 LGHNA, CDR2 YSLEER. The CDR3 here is CASRKSGSAASGETQYF. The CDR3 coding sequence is TGCGCCAGCAGAAAAAGCGGATCAGCGGCCTCAGGGGAGACCCAGTACTTC.

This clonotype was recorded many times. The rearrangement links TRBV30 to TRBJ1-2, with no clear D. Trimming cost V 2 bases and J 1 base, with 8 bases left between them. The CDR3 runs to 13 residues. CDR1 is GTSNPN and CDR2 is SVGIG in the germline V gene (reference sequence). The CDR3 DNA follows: TGTGCCTGGAGTAGTCTCATTAACTATGGCTACACCTTC. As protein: CAWSSLINYGYTF.

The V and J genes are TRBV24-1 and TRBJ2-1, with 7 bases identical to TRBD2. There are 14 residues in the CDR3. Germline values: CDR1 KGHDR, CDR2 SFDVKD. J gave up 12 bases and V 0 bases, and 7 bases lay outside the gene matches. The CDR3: CATSDLRLADAQFF. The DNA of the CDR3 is TGTGCCACCAGTGATTTGAGACTAGCAGACGCGCAGTTCTTC.

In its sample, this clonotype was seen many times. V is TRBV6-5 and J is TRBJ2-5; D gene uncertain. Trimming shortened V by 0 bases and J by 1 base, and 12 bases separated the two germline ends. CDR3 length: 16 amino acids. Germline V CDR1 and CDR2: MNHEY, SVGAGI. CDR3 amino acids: CASSYSPRRAQETQYF. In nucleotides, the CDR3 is TGTGCCAGCAGTTACTCGCCGCGAAGGGCCCAAGAGACCCAGTACTTC.